The present entry profiles one TCR beta chain with its context. Its antigen is unknown. The data belong to a study of cytomegalovirus exposure and HLA in healthy donors. Turning to the study itself: Counted in an early data release were about 85 million unique TCRs from HLA-typed donors.

Primers: 60 Vbeta forward and 13 Jbeta reverse. This table comes from immunoSEQ multiplex PCR, and its TCRdb copy is limited to in-frame clones, with some not included. The table shows fewer than 130,000 clones, with about 74% occurring only once. The CDR3 has 12 residues. CDR1 is MNHNY and CDR2 is SVGAGI in the germline V gene (reference sequence). V was cut by 5 bases and J by 5 bases, with 10 bases left in between. Study-wide results and caveats: Specificity for CMV antigens was confirmed in vitro for a few of the CMV-associated chains.

The sequencing input was PBMCs. The chain employs TRBV6-6 and TRBJ2-7; D uncertain. This receptor was obtained from a female donor in good health and CMV-seropositive. The CDR3: CASSPRGNEQYF. CDR3 bases: TGTGCCAGCAGTCCCCGCGGTAACGAGCAGTACTTC.